This T cell receptor beta chain was captured by sequencing in a study of ipilimumab plus nivolumab after autologous stem cell transplantation. The germline V and J ends were trimmed by 0 bases and 8 bases, with 5 bases remaining between them. Germline-derived CDR1 and CDR2 are SGHKS and YYEKEE (reference sequence). The CDR3 covers 12 residues. Assay used: immunoSEQ multiplex PCR; TCRdb lists only in-frame clones, some missing. The sample holds around 84,000 clones, 75% to 85% seen once. The input for sequencing was PBMCs, taken in a trial of ipilimumab plus nivolumab as post-transplant consolidation. The clonotype originates from a male donor with diffuse large B-cell lymphoma. This chain links TRBV5-5 with TRBJ1-4; D gene unclear. CDR3 residues: CASSLDWEKLFF. CDR3 nucleotides: TGTGCCAGCAGCTTGGACTGGGAAAAACTGTTTTTT.